The 32 T cell receptor beta chains in this list originate from one sample, sequenced in a study of early T cells in non-severe SARS-CoV-2 infection. TCRdb called the 5' RACE reads again in MiXCR, with one record for every CDR3 protein. The repertoire holds about 60,000 distinct CDR3 sequences, with over 10% as singletons. Material for sequencing was whole blood. Receptors originate from an adult who was a healthcare worker with PCR-confirmed SARS-CoV-2 infection or an uninfected control (not recorded which).

This clonotype turned up a few times. The chain has TRBV6-1 and TRBJ1-1, with TRBD1 matching 7 bases. Germline CDR1 is MNHNS and CDR2 is SASEGT. This CDR3 contains 17 residues. Trimming at V came to 6 bases and at J to 0 bases, leaving 13 bases not matched to a gene. The CDR3 DNA reads TGTGCCAGCAGGGGTCCGGGACAGAGGAGAATGAACACTGAAGCTTTCTTT. Translating it yields CASRGPGQRRMNTEAFF.

This clonotype was detected ten times or more. CDR3 loop: CASRGWGTEAFF. The CDR3, as DNA: TGTGCCTCCAGGGGGTGGGGCACTGAAGCTTTCTTT. J is TRBJ1-1 and V is TRBV11-2; 7 nucleotides match TRBD1. With V trimmed by 11 bases and J by 4 bases, 7 bases remained unmatched. The CDR3 has 12 residues. Germline loops: CDR1 SGHAT, CDR2 FQNNGV.

This clonotype was counted at least ten times. The rearrangement joins TRBV6-1 to TRBJ2-7; possibly TRBD1 or TRBD2 for D (5 bases each). Germline V gene sequence: CDR1 MNHNS, CDR2 SASEGT. The CDR3 totals 16 residues. V was cut by 7 bases and J by 0 bases, with 19 bases left in between. DNA of the CDR3: TGTGCCAGCACCGCTTACCGGGGCGATCCCTCCTACGAGCAGTACTTC. Encoded protein: CASTAYRGDPSYEQYF.

The chain uses TRBV29-1 and TRBJ2-1, with 10 bases lining up with TRBD2. The CDR3 sequence is 11 residues long. With V trimmed by 3 bases and J by 12 bases, 2 bases remained unmatched. Germline V CDR1 and CDR2: SQVTM, ANQGSEA. The CDR3 loop reads CSVESSGRQFF. DNA of the CDR3: TGCAGCGTTGAGTCTAGCGGGAGGCAGTTCTTC.

This chain connects TRBV20-1 to TRBJ1-2, with D tentatively TRBD1 (6 bases). Germline CDR1 DFQATT, CDR2 SNEGSKA (reference sequence). Trimming stripped 1 base from V and 3 bases from J, with 9 bases between. The CDR3 has 13 amino acids. CDR3 loop: CSARGQAYYGYTF. The CDR3 DNA reads as TGCAGTGCTAGAGGACAGGCCTACTATGGCTACACCTTC.

This clonotype was recorded a few times. The rearrangement links TRBV20-1 to TRBJ2-1, with a possible D match to TRBD2 (5 bases). Germline V gene data show CDR1 as DFQATT and CDR2 as SNEGSKA (reference sequence). The germline V and J ends were trimmed by 3 bases and 2 bases, with 14 bases remaining between them. The CDR3 runs 15 residues. The CDR3 is CSARGREWTYNEQFF. Here the CDR3 DNA reads TGCAGTGCTAGGGGTCGGGAATGGACCTACAATGAGCAGTTCTTC.

The table lists this clonotype with many counts. This chain joins TRBV28 and TRBJ1-1, with D maybe TRBD1 (5 bases). There are 14 residues in the CDR3. Germline assignment: CDR1 MDHEN and CDR2 SYDVKM. V lost 1 base and J 3 bases, leaving 9 bases between the germline ends. The CDR3 here is CASSLYGADTEAFF. The DNA of the CDR3 is TGTGCCAGCAGTTTATACGGGGCGGACACTGAAGCTTTCTTT.

The CDR3 nucleotides read TGTGCCAGCAGCTTAATGACTCTTAGCACAGATACGCAGTATTTT. The encoded protein is CASSLMTLSTDTQYF. The rearrangement uses TRBV7-2 and TRBJ2-3; D unresolved. The CDR3 loop spans 15 amino acids. Germline lookup yields CDR1 SGHTA and CDR2 FQGNSA. Trimming took off 2 bases at V and 0 bases at J, with 9 bases between the two ends.

Many counts were recorded for this clonotype. This chain uses TRBV11-2 with TRBJ2-5; D call uncertain. Trimming cost V 3 bases and J 5 bases, with 10 bases left between them. The CDR3 runs to 13 residues. From germline, CDR1 is SGHAT and CDR2 FQNNGV. CDR3 loop: CASSLRWTETQYF. CDR3 DNA sequence: TGTGCCAGCAGCTTGAGATGGACGGAGACCCAGTACTTC.

The sample holds many counts of this clonotype. The rearrangement links TRBV11-2 to TRBJ2-5; 11 bases line up with TRBD1. Germline CDR1 SGHAT, CDR2 FQNNGV. The junction had 1 base not matched to a gene; V was cut back by 3 bases and J by 4 bases. This CDR3 is 14 amino acids long. For the CDR3, the DNA is TGTGCCAGCAGCTTGGACAGGGGGCGAGAGACCCAGTACTTC. Translating gives CASSLDRGRETQYF. The full variable domain, completed using reference TRBV11-2 and TRBJ2-5, is EAGVAQSPRYKIIEKRQSVAFWCNPISGHATLYWYQQILGQGPKLLIQFQNNGVVDDSQLPKDRFSAERLKGVDSTLKIQPAKLEDSAVYLCASSLDRGRETQYFGPGTRLLVL.

This clonotype was counted between two and nine times. The V call is TRBV30, the J call TRBJ1-1; a weak D match, TRBD1 (5 bases). This CDR3 has 15 residues. Germline V lookup: CDR1 GTSNPN, CDR2 SVGIG (reference sequence). Trimming pared 3 bases from V and 2 bases from J, leaving 16 bases between. The CDR3 region has the DNA TGTGCCTGGAGGAGAGACAGTCCGATAAACACTGAAGCTTTCTTT. Translated: CAWRRDSPINTEAFF.

This clonotype occurred once. The gene calls are TRBV6-6 and TRBJ1-1; possible D gene TRBD1, 6 bases. Germline CDR1 is MNHNY and CDR2 is SVGAGI (reference sequence). This CDR3 region has 13 residues. Trimming pared 7 bases from V and 4 bases from J, leaving 13 bases between. CDR3 sequence (DNA): TGTGCCAGCACCGATACAGGGAGCACTGAAGCTTTCTTT. Translating it yields CASTDTGSTEAFF.

The chain has TRBV29-1 and TRBJ2-5; D perhaps matches TRBD2 (6 bases). The V and J ends lost 1 base and 5 bases respectively, with 20 bases between them. Germline CDR1 reads SQVTM; CDR2 reads ANQGSEA. This CDR3 has 16 amino acids. This CDR3 reads CSVEGEAGRVRETQYF. CDR3 in DNA: TGCAGCGTTGAAGGGGAGGCAGGGAGAGTCCGGGAGACCCAGTACTTC.

This chain's CDR3 is CASSMGTGPNEKLFF. The CDR3 nucleotides read TGCGCCAGCAGCATGGGGACAGGGCCCAATGAAAAACTGTTTTTT. The chain recombines TRBV5-1 with TRBJ1-4, with TRBD1 matching 9 bases. The V gene end was trimmed by 4 bases and the J gene end by 5 bases; junction bases not matched to a gene: 6. CDR1 SGHRS and CDR2 YFSETQ come from the germline V gene. This CDR3 has 15 amino acids. Filled out from reference TRBV5-1 and TRBJ1-4, the complete variable domain reads KAGVTQTPRYLIKTRGQQVTLSCSPISGHRSVSWYQQTPGQGLQFLFEYFSETQRNKGNFPGRFSGRQFSNSRSEMNVSTLELGDSALYLCASSMGTGPNEKLFFGSGTQLSVL.

There are a few counts of this clonotype. The V and J genes are TRBV6-2 or TRBV6-3 and TRBJ1-5; tentatively, D is TRBD1 (6 bases). Germline V gene lookup returns CDR1 MNHEY and CDR2 SVGEGT. The V end lost 3 bases, the J end lost 6 bases, and 15 bases lay between the germline ends. This CDR3 is 15 amino acids long. The CDR3 protein is CASSYMGTNIQPQHF. CDR3 nucleotides: TGTGCCAGCAGTTATATGGGGACAAACATTCAGCCCCAGCATTTT.

In its sample, this clonotype was seen many times. The chain combines TRBV7-9 with TRBJ2-7, with D perhaps TRBD2 (6 bases). Trimming shortened V by 2 bases and J by 5 bases, and 16 bases separated the two germline ends. This CDR3 comprises 15 residues. The germline CDR1 and CDR2 sequences are SEHNR and FQNEAQ (reference sequence). CDR3 region: CASSLPRDSPDEQYF. CDR3 in DNA: TGTGCCAGCAGCTTACCCCGGGACTCCCCGGACGAGCAGTACTTC.

This chain uses TRBV19 with TRBJ2-3, with D perhaps matching TRBD2 (6 bases). The length of the CDR3 is 16 residues. Germline lookup yields CDR1 LNHDA and CDR2 SQIVND (reference sequence). Between the trimmed V and J ends, which lost 4 bases and 1 base, there was a span of 15 bases. The DNA for the CDR3 is TGTGCCAGTAGTACCCCCCGGGGGAGTGGCACAGATACGCAGTATTTT. It codes for CASSTPRGSGTDTQYF.

The V and J genes are TRBV6-1 and TRBJ1-5; D gene ambiguous. Trimming removed 4 bases at V and 1 base at J, with 5 bases between. Per germline, CDR1 MNHNS and CDR2 SASEGT. The CDR3 consists of 13 residues. CDR3 nucleotides: TGTGCCAGCAGTGCATGGAGCAATCAGCCCCAGCATTTT. It yields the protein CASSAWSNQPQHF.

In this sample, this clonotype turned up many times. The chain is built from TRBV7-2 and TRBJ1-2, with D unresolved. Germline lookup yields CDR1 SGHTA and CDR2 FQGNSA. The CDR3 is 15 residues long. Trimming removed 1 base from V and 8 bases from J, with 17 bases in between. This CDR3 is CASSLGSTAQRGYTF. In DNA, the CDR3 is TGTGCCAGCAGCTTAGGGAGCACAGCCCAGCGAGGCTACACCTTC.

This clonotype was recorded a few times. The chain uses TRBV6-2 or TRBV6-3 and TRBJ2-7, with 8 bases that match TRBD1. CDR1 and CDR2 (germline): MNHEY, SVGEGT. V gave up 7 bases and J gave up 1 base; unmatched junction bases: 6. The CDR3 spans 14 residues. The CDR3 DNA follows: TGTGCCAGCAACTCCGGGACAGGATCCTACGAGCAGTACTTC. Its translation is CASNSGTGSYEQYF.

The chain recombines TRBV19 with TRBJ1-4; TRBD1 matches at 10 bases. Germline values: CDR1 LNHDA, CDR2 SQIVND (reference sequence). There are 14 residues in the CDR3. Trimming at V came to 6 bases and at J to 8 bases, leaving 6 bases not matched to a gene. In nucleotides, the CDR3 is TGTGCCAGTAGGACAGGGGGCGCGGGAGAAAAACTGTTTTTT. Protein: CASRTGGAGEKLFF.

This clonotype was found many times. The chain couples TRBV7-8 to TRBJ2-1; the match to TRBD2 covers 7 bases. Losses at the gene ends were 5 bases for V and 5 bases for J; bases not matched to a gene: 3. This CDR3 comprises 13 residues. The germline CDR1 and CDR2 sequences are SGHVS and FQNEAQ. As DNA, the CDR3 is TGTGCCAGCAGCCCTAGCGGAGACAATGAGCAGTTCTTC. Encoded protein: CASSPSGDNEQFF.

This clonotype came up many times. The chain carries TRBV19 and TRBJ1-5, with D maybe TRBD1 (5 bases). The CDR3 has 20 residues. V was trimmed by 3 bases and J by 0 bases, leaving 24 bases between them. Germline V gene data show CDR1 as LNHDA and CDR2 as SQIVND (reference sequence). CDR3 DNA: TGTGCCAGTAGTATTGATCCGGGAGAGACAGCTCAATATAGCAATCAGCCCCAGCATTTT. Its protein is CASSIDPGETAQYSNQPQHF.

This chain connects TRBV3-1 to TRBJ2-2, with D perhaps being TRBD1 or TRBD2 (5 bases each). Germline assignment: CDR1 LGHDT and CDR2 YNNKEL (reference sequence). V dropped 3 bases and J dropped 5 bases, with 16 bases sitting between them. This CDR3 has 16 amino acids. The CDR3 spells CASSHSMRGGTGELFF. CDR3 sequence (DNA): TGTGCCAGCAGCCACTCCATGAGGGGTGGGACCGGGGAGCTGTTTTTT.

This clonotype appeared a few times. V is TRBV19 and J is TRBJ2-5; 8 nucleotides align to TRBD1. This CDR3 spans 13 amino acids. Trimming took 4 bases from V and 4 from J; bases not matched to a gene: 2. Germline CDR1 reads LNHDA; CDR2 reads SQIVND (reference sequence). The CDR3 region has the DNA TGTGCCAGTAGTACCGGACAGGGAGAGACCCAGTACTTC. It yields the protein CASSTGQGETQYF. Complete variable domain (other parts from reference TRBV19 and TRBJ2-5): DGGITQSPKYLFRKEGQNVTLSCEQNLNHDAMYWYRQDPGQGLRLIYYSQIVNDFQKGDIAEGYSVSREKKESFPLTVTSAQKNPTAFYLCASSTGQGETQYFGPGTRLLVL.

V usage is TRBV20-1 and J usage is TRBJ2-3; TRBD1 is a possible D gene (6 bases). Trimming shortened V by 2 bases and J by 7 bases, and 22 bases separated the two germline ends. Germline lookup yields CDR1 DFQATT and CDR2 SNEGSKA (reference sequence). The CDR3 extends over 16 amino acids. CDR3 sequence: CSARSQTGAFVNTQYF. The CDR3 DNA is TGCAGTGCTAGAAGTCAGACAGGCGCGTTCGTAAATACGCAGTATTTT.

The table lists this clonotype with many counts. The chain's CDR3 is CSARLAHNEQFF. For the CDR3, the DNA is TGCAGTGCAAGGCTAGCCCACAATGAGCAGTTCTTC. The genes are TRBV20-1 and TRBJ2-1; D may be TRBD2 (5 bases). The CDR3 contains 12 residues. The germline gives CDR1 DFQATT, CDR2 SNEGSKA (reference sequence). Trimming stripped 6 bases from V and 5 bases from J, with 11 bases between.

The sample holds many counts of this clonotype. CDR3 protein: CASSQAPKGASGISYEQYF. The CDR3 bases are TGTGCCAGCAGCCAAGCCCCGAAGGGGGCTAGCGGTATCTCCTACGAGCAGTACTTC. The chain employs TRBV14 and TRBJ2-7; either TRBD1 or TRBD2 may fit D (7 bases each). The V end was cut by 1 base, the J end by 0 bases, with 22 bases between. Germline-derived CDR1 and CDR2 are SGHDN and FVKESK. The CDR3 is made up of 19 amino acids.

This clonotype was counted many times. V gene TRBV6-5 combines with J gene TRBJ2-7; TRBD2 aligns across 8 bases. The CDR3 consists of 15 residues. Germline CDR1 is MNHEY and CDR2 is SVGAGI. J gave up 4 bases and V 2 bases, and 7 bases lay outside the gene matches. Here the CDR3 reads CASSYGAGGYYEQYF. CDR3 bases: TGTGCCAGCAGTTACGGGGCGGGAGGCTATTACGAGCAGTACTTC.

This chain links TRBV29-1 with TRBJ2-7; D possibly matches TRBD1 or TRBD2 (5 bases each). Germline assignment: CDR1 SQVTM and CDR2 ANQGSEA. V was shortened by 6 bases and J by 7 bases, with 22 bases between the two germline ends. The CDR3 is 14 amino acids. As DNA, the CDR3 is TGCAGCGTGGCCCCCGGGAAGGGACCCGGGGAGCAGTACTTC. Protein sequence: CSVAPGKGPGEQYF.

This clonotype appeared many times. The rearrangement uses TRBV4-1 and TRBJ2-1; 14 bases are a match to TRBD2. The V gene end was trimmed by 0 bases and the J gene end by 5 bases; junction bases not matched to a gene: 6. CDR3 length: 18 residues. CDR1 is MGHRA, CDR2 YSYEKL, per germline. The CDR3 DNA is TGCGCCAGCAGCCAAGATTATGGGACTAGCGGGAGCGACAATGAGCAGTTCTTC. As protein: CASSQDYGTSGSDNEQFF.

The rearrangement uses TRBV9 and TRBJ2-2, with unresolved D. Germline V gene lookup returns CDR1 SGDLS and CDR2 YYNGEE. Between the trimmed V and J ends, which lost 2 bases and 3 bases, there was a span of 8 bases. CDR3 size: 14 residues. The CDR3 DNA follows: TGTGCCAGCAGCGTCAACCAAGACACCGGGGAGCTGTTTTTT. Translation: CASSVNQDTGELFF.